This passage covers 30 T cell receptor beta chains from one sample sequenced in a study of chemoradiotherapy in HPV16-positive cancers (dated by TCRdb to 2021 to 2024). Libraries were made using the immunoSEQ multiplex PCR assay. What TCRdb holds here is the immuneACCESS table cut down to in-frame rearrangements. Part of the clones is not present; checked against another copy, under half of the missing clones reflect an unresolved V gene, and the others are unexplained. For this sample there are approximately 17,000 clones; roughly 86% appear just once. Together, the top ten hold approximately 2.5% of the sample. The source was blood, collected from a patient who underwent chemoradiotherapy. The receptors were sampled from a human donor with HPV-associated anogenital cancer.

On this clone itself: Additional DNA sequences in this sample encode the identical CDR3. V gene TRBV30 combines with J gene TRBJ2-1; 7 nucleotides line up with TRBD2. Germline V CDR1 and CDR2: GTSNPN, SVGIG (reference sequence). The CDR3 has 15 amino acids. The V segment lost 0 bases and the J segment 5 bases; nucleotides outside the gene matches: 7. The DNA for the CDR3 is TGTGCCTGGAGTGTTGTGGGGGGGATTAACAATGAGCAGTTCTTC. Its protein is CAWSVVGGINNEQFF.

The J gene is TRBJ2-6, the V gene TRBV27; 10 bases fit TRBD1. The ends lost 5 bases at V and 0 bases at J; junction bases unmatched: 10. The germline CDR1 and CDR2 sequences are MNHEY and SMNVEV (reference sequence). The CDR3 consists of 19 residues. This CDR3 reads CASSRTGGSTFSGANVLTF. The CDR3 DNA reads TGTGCCAGCAGTCGGACAGGGGGTAGTACATTCTCTGGGGCCAACGTCCTGACTTTC.

The V gene is TRBV11-3, the J gene TRBJ2-3, with 8 bases that match TRBD2. Trimming took 5 bases from V and 0 from J; bases not matched to a gene: 4. Germline CDR1 and CDR2: SGHNT and YENEEA. This CDR3 has 15 amino acids. In DNA form, the CDR3 reads TGTGCCAGCAGCCGTAGCGGGGTGAGCACAGATACGCAGTATTTT. Translation: CASSRSGVSTDTQYF.

This clone occurred once. The V and J genes are TRBV6-5 and TRBJ1-2; TRBD1 might be the D (5 bases). Germline-derived CDR1 and CDR2 are MNHEY and SVGAGI. V was clipped by 5 bases and J by 4 bases, with 14 bases between them. The CDR3 runs 14 residues. The CDR3 nucleotides read TGTGCCAGCAGTCGATCAGGGACCCCCTATGGCTACACCTTC. It codes for CASSRSGTPYGYTF.

This clone appeared a single time. The chain employs TRBV7-6 and TRBJ1-4, with 8 bases fitting TRBD1. Germline V gives CDR1 SGHVS, CDR2 FNYEAQ. J lost 8 bases, V lost 5 bases, and 16 bases had no gene match. The CDR3 is 17 amino acids. The CDR3: CASSPRQGLRVIEKLFF. The CDR3 bases are TGTGCCAGCAGCCCCCGACAGGGGCTGAGGGTTATCGAAAAACTGTTTTTT.

The chain has TRBV6-5 and TRBJ2-5; 9 bases line up with TRBD2. CDR1 and CDR2 (germline): MNHEY, SVGAGI. Trimming cost V 3 bases and J 5 bases; bases outside gene matches: 4. The CDR3 is 14 residues long. DNA for the CDR3: TGTGCCAGCAGTTATGGAAGCGGGGGGGAGACCCAGTACTTC. Residues: CASSYGSGGETQYF.

The chain employs TRBV11-2 and TRBJ1-1, with a possible D match to TRBD1 (6 bases). Trimming cost V 4 bases and J 2 bases, with 14 bases left between them. CDR1 and CDR2 from the germline V gene are SGHAT and FQNNGV. The CDR3 length is 15 residues. The CDR3 loop is CASSSTGGLNTEAFF. CDR3 nucleotide sequence: TGTGCCAGCAGCTCTACCGGGGGGCTAAACACTGAAGCTTTCTTT. Combining the CDR3 with reference TRBV11-2 and TRBJ1-1 gives the whole variable domain EAGVAQSPRYKIIEKRQSVAFWCNPISGHATLYWYQQILGQGPKLLIQFQNNGVVDDSQLPKDRFSAERLKGVDSTLKIQPAKLEDSAVYLCASSSTGGLNTEAFFGQGTRLTVV.

The V call is TRBV10-3, the J call TRBJ1-1; D gene ambiguous. The CDR3 has 12 amino acids. V gave up 2 bases and J gave up 1 base, with 2 bases separating them. The V gene's germline CDR1 is ENHRY and CDR2 SYGVKD. CDR3 protein: CAISERNTEAFF. For the CDR3, the DNA is TGTGCCATCAGTGAGAGGAACACTGAAGCTTTCTTT.

V gene TRBV19 combines with J gene TRBJ2-7; 9 bases align to TRBD1. The CDR3 spans 15 residues. Per germline, CDR1 LNHDA and CDR2 SQIVND (reference sequence). Unmatched junction bases numbered 5, after V lost 4 bases and J lost 1 base. The DNA of the CDR3 is TGTGCCAGTAGTACCCGGACAGGGGTTTCCTACGAGCAGTACTTC. Its protein is CASSTRTGVSYEQYF. The variable domain in full, completed from reference TRBV19 and TRBJ2-7, reads DGGITQSPKYLFRKEGQNVTLSCEQNLNHDAMYWYRQDPGQGLRLIYYSQIVNDFQKGDIAEGYSVSREKKESFPLTVTSAQKNPTAFYLCASSTRTGVSYEQYFGPGTRLTVT.

Here the CDR3 DNA reads TGTGCCAGCAGCTCACTAAAAAGGACTAGCGGGAGGGCCGGGAAGTACTTC. As protein: CASSSLKRTSGRAGKYF. The J gene is TRBJ2-7, the V gene TRBV11-2, with 15 bases aligning to TRBD2. The germline V gene encodes CDR1 SGHAT and CDR2 FQNNGV. V gave up 4 bases and J gave up 11 bases; unmatched junction bases: 15. There are 17 residues in the CDR3.

The chain carries TRBV4-1 and TRBJ2-7, with D possibly being TRBD1 (6 bases). The V gene lost 0 bases and the J gene lost 3 bases, with 18 bases spanning the gap. Germline values: CDR1 MGHRA, CDR2 YSYEKL. This CDR3 spans 17 amino acids. The CDR3 DNA reads as TGCGCCAGCAGCCAAGAGGGACACGGACTGGGGGACTACGAGCAGTACTTC. Amino acids: CASSQEGHGLGDYEQYF.

This sequence joins TRBV27 and TRBJ2-7; D is ambiguous. Germline V CDR1 and CDR2: MNHEY, SMNVEV (reference sequence). The V end was cut by 3 bases, the J end by 0 bases, with 12 bases between. CDR3 size: 15 residues. CDR3 residues: CASSFSVWSSYEQYF. DNA of the CDR3: TGTGCCAGCAGTTTTAGTGTATGGTCCTCCTACGAGCAGTACTTC.

The chain links TRBV6-5 to TRBJ1-1; TRBD1 might be the D (6 bases). The germline gives CDR1 MNHEY, CDR2 SVGAGI. The CDR3 covers 13 residues. V lost 6 bases and J 2 bases, leaving 10 bases between the germline ends. The CDR3 DNA follows: TGTGCCAGCAGACAGGGTGGAAACACTGAAGCTTTCTTT. It is translated as CASRQGGNTEAFF.

The rearrangement links TRBV4-1 to TRBJ2-7; 9 nucleotides agree with TRBD1. In germline, CDR1 is MGHRA, CDR2 YSYEKL. The junction had 7 bases not matched to a gene; V was cut back by 2 bases and J by 5 bases. The CDR3 sequence is 15 residues long. The CDR3 spells CASSQPRTGDHEQYF. DNA of the CDR3: TGCGCCAGCAGCCAACCCCGGACAGGGGACCACGAGCAGTACTTC.

The V and J genes are TRBV28 and TRBJ1-2; D gene ambiguous. This CDR3 has 14 residues. Germline-derived CDR1 and CDR2 are MDHEN and SYDVKM. Deletions cut 5 bases from V and 3 bases from J, with 13 bases between. The CDR3 sequence: CASSPSSRDYGYTF. The CDR3, as DNA: TGTGCCAGCAGTCCGTCCAGTAGGGACTATGGCTACACCTTC.

V and J are TRBV7-2 and TRBJ2-1; 9 bases map to TRBD2. Germline assignment: CDR1 SGHTA and CDR2 FQGNSA. The V segment lost 4 bases and the J segment 0 bases; nucleotides outside the gene matches: 10. The CDR3 covers 18 residues. CDR3 loop: CASSSRPSGIYSYNEQFF. The CDR3 region has the DNA TGTGCCAGCAGCTCCAGACCTAGCGGGATCTACTCCTACAATGAGCAGTTCTTC.

The chain couples TRBV10-2 to TRBJ1-1; perhaps TRBD1 as D (6 bases). CDR1 WSHSY and CDR2 SAAADI come from the germline V gene. The CDR3 covers 13 residues. V was clipped by 4 bases and J by 2 bases, with 8 bases between them. The chain's CDR3 is CASSGTENTEAFF. The CDR3 DNA sequence: TGCGCCAGCAGTGGGACAGAAAACACTGAAGCTTTCTTT.

CDR3 protein: CASSSLTGFSNEKLFF. The CDR3 DNA reads as TGTGCCAGCAGCTCATTAACAGGGTTTTCTAATGAAAAACTGTTTTTT. The V and J genes are TRBV11-2 and TRBJ1-4, with D perhaps matching TRBD1 (6 bases). The CDR3 spans 16 residues. V was cut by 4 bases and J by 3 bases, with 15 bases left in between. CDR1 and CDR2 from the germline V gene are SGHAT and FQNNGV.

The chain is built from TRBV29-1 and TRBJ1-5, with D perhaps TRBD1 (5 bases). Trimming pared 7 bases from V and 0 bases from J, leaving 10 bases between. Germline CDR1 and CDR2: SQVTM and ANQGSEA. CDR3 length: 13 amino acids. The CDR3 bases are TGCAGCGCTTTGACAGCTAGCAATCAGCCCCAGCATTTT. Amino acid sequence: CSALTASNQPQHF.

This chain links TRBV6-5 with TRBJ2-1; the D call may be TRBD1 or TRBD2 (5 bases each). Trimming took off 6 bases at V and 7 bases at J, with 16 bases between the two ends. Per the germline V gene, CDR1 is MNHEY and CDR2 is SVGAGI. This CDR3 is 14 amino acids long. The chain's CDR3 is CASRYPGGGNEQFF. CDR3 in DNA: TGTGCCAGCAGATACCCTGGTGGGGGAAATGAGCAGTTCTTC.

The chain is built from TRBV6-1 and TRBJ2-3; no clear D. CDR1 and CDR2 from the germline V gene are MNHNS and SASEGT. The V and J ends lost 7 bases and 3 bases respectively, with 17 bases between them. CDR3 length: 15 amino acids. The CDR3 region is CASTPTASVTDTQYF. The CDR3 DNA is TGTGCCAGCACCCCCACAGCGTCAGTAACAGATACGCAGTATTTT.

The J gene is TRBJ2-2, the V gene TRBV18, with TRBD1 identical over 9 bases. CDR1 and CDR2 from the germline V gene are KGHSH and LQKENI. Unmatched junction bases numbered 2, after V lost 6 bases and J lost 0 bases. The CDR3 spans 15 residues. The CDR3 nucleotides are TGTGCCAGCTCGCGGACAGGGGCGAACACCGGGGAGCTGTTTTTT. It specifies CASSRTGANTGELFF. The whole variable domain, remainder taken from reference TRBV18 and TRBJ2-2, is NAGVMQNPRHLVRRRGQEARLRCSPMKGHSHVYWYRQLPEEGLKFMVYLQKENIIDESGMPKERFSAEFPKEGPSILRIQQVVRGDSAAYFCASSRTGANTGELFFGEGSRLTVL.

CDR3 bases: TGTGCCAGTAGTATAGGTGCCATGGGACTCTCTGGAAACACCATATATTTT. It specifies CASSIGAMGLSGNTIYF. The chain has TRBV19 and TRBJ1-3, with D possibly being TRBD1 (5 bases). This CDR3 spans 17 amino acids. The germline V gene encodes CDR1 LNHDA and CDR2 SQIVND (reference sequence). Trimming stripped 1 base from V and 0 bases from J, with 13 bases between.

The rearrangement links TRBV10-3 to TRBJ1-4; a weak D match, TRBD1 (5 bases). The CDR3 is made up of 13 amino acids. Deletions cut 4 bases from V and 8 bases from J, with 11 bases between. Germline CDR1 reads ENHRY; CDR2 reads SYGVKD. CDR3 DNA: TGTGCCATCAGTGTTGGGGCTGGAGAAAAACTGTTTTTT. Its protein product is CAISVGAGEKLFF.

This sequence joins TRBV4-1 and TRBJ1-1, with 10 bases identical to TRBD1. The germline V gene has CDR1 MGHRA and CDR2 YSYEKL. The length of the CDR3 is 14 residues. Trimming at V came to 4 bases and at J to 4 bases, leaving 3 bases not matched to a gene. The chain's CDR3 is CASSLRTGGTEAFF. Here the CDR3 DNA reads TGCGCCAGCAGCCTTAGGACAGGGGGCACTGAAGCTTTCTTT.

The V and J genes are TRBV9 and TRBJ2-6; D is unresolved. Germline V gene lookup returns CDR1 SGDLS and CDR2 YYNGEE. V shed 2 bases and J shed 2 bases, with 2 bases lying between them. This CDR3 region has 13 residues. The CDR3 loop reads CASSVPGANVLTF. DNA of the CDR3: TGTGCCAGCAGCGTCCCTGGGGCCAACGTCCTGACTTTC. The whole variable domain, filled in from reference TRBV9 and TRBJ2-6, reads DSGVTQTPKHLITATGQRVTLRCSPRSGDLSVYWYQQSLDQGLQFLIQYYNGEERAKGNILERFSAQQFPDLHSELNLSSLELGDSALYFCASSVPGANVLTFGAGSRLTVL.

This clone appeared a single time. V and J are TRBV28 and TRBJ1-1; unclear D gene. This CDR3 has 11 residues. V lost 2 bases to trimming and J lost 11 bases, with 9 bases between them. Germline V CDR1 and CDR2: MDHEN, SYDVKM. This CDR3 is CASSLPGYAFF. CDR3 DNA sequence: TGTGCCAGCAGTTTACCGGGGTACGCTTTCTTT.

V is TRBV7-2 and J is TRBJ2-5; D is possibly TRBD1 (5 bases). The J call may be incorrect, as the DNA end agrees better with TRBJ2-7. Germline CDR1 and CDR2: SGHTA and FQGNSA. The CDR3 extends over 13 amino acids. The CDR3: CASSVGDSYEQYF. Here the CDR3 DNA reads TGTGCCAGCAGCGTAGGGGACTCCTACGAGCAGTACTTC.

The chain employs TRBV11-2 and TRBJ2-7; 10 bases are shared with TRBD1. Germline V lookup: CDR1 SGHAT, CDR2 FQNNGV. The V gene end was trimmed by 5 bases and the J gene end by 4 bases; junction bases not matched to a gene: 2. The CDR3 has 13 residues. Here the CDR3 reads CASSRTGGYEQYF. The CDR3 bases are TGTGCCAGCAGCCGGACAGGGGGTTACGAGCAGTACTTC.

The chain joins TRBV10-3 to TRBJ1-4; D gene uncertain. Germline CDR1 and CDR2: ENHRY and SYGVKD. Trimming took 5 bases from V and 0 from J, leaving 7 bases between them. The CDR3 length is 14 residues. The CDR3 loop reads CAISSGATNEKLFF. CDR3 nucleotide sequence: TGTGCCATCAGTTCAGGTGCAACTAATGAAAAACTGTTTTTT.